These 4 T cell receptor beta chains were sequenced from one sample in a study of CD8 T cells in Susac syndrome. cDNA came from 0.5 to 1 ug RNA primed by random hexamers. TCRdb called the immunoSEQ multiplex PCR reads again in MiXCR, with one record for every CDR3 protein. The table has hundreds of thousands of distinct CDR3 sequences, roughly 85% seen once. The sample comprised CD8+ T cells from PBMCs. The receptor source for this set is a human donor with multiple sclerosis.

This chain connects TRBV29-1 to TRBJ1-1, with 7 nucleotides matching TRBD1. The germline CDR1 and CDR2 sequences are SQVTM and ANQGSEA. This CDR3 comprises 14 residues. V lost 7 bases, J lost 0 bases, and 8 bases stayed unmatched. The CDR3 sequence: CSDGDSLMNTEAFF. CDR3 nucleotide sequence: TGCAGCGACGGGGACAGCCTCATGAACACTGAAGCTTTCTTT.

This clonotype came up once. The V call is TRBV29-1, the J call TRBJ2-7; tentatively, D is TRBD1 or TRBD2 (6 bases each). The germline gives CDR1 SQVTM, CDR2 ANQGSEA. V was cut by 6 bases and J by 2 bases, with 14 bases left in between. The CDR3 has 13 residues. The CDR3 reads CSVPGAVTYEQYF. The CDR3 nucleotides read TGCAGCGTGCCGGGGGCGGTGACCTACGAGCAGTACTTC.

This clonotype was seen only once. The genes are TRBV3-1 and TRBJ2-1; 7 bases are shared with TRBD2. The germline V gene has CDR1 LGHDT and CDR2 YNNKEL (reference sequence). V lost 1 base and J lost 3; bases outside the gene matches: 6. The CDR3 extends over 16 amino acids. The CDR3 nucleotides read TGTGCCAGCAGCCAAGCAGAAGCGGGGTTCTACAATGAGCAGTTCTTC. As protein: CASSQAEAGFYNEQFF.

The rearrangement joins TRBV29-1 to TRBJ2-1, with D unresolved. Germline loops: CDR1 SQVTM, CDR2 ANQGSEA. This CDR3 contains 15 residues. The V gene lost 3 bases and the J gene lost 0 bases, with 12 bases spanning the gap. CDR3 nucleotides: TGCAGCGTTGAGCCGGACGCGGACTCCTACAATGAGCAGTTCTTC. It encodes CSVEPDADSYNEQFF.